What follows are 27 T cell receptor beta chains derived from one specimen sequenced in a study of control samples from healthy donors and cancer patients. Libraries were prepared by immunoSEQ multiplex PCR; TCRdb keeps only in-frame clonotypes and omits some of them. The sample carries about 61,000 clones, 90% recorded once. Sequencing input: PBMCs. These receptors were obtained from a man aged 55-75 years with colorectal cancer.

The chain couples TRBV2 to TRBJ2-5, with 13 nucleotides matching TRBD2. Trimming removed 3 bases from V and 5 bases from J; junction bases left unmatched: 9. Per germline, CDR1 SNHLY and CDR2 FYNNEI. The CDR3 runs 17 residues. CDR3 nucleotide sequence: TGTGCCAGCAGTGAGCCCCAACTAGCGGGGGGGCTGGAGACCCAGTACTTC. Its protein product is CASSEPQLAGGLETQYF. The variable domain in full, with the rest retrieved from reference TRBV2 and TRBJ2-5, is EPEVTQTPSHQVTQMGQEVILRCVPISNHLYFYWYRQILGQKVEFLVSFYNNEISEKSEIFDDQFSVERPDGSNFTLKIRSTKLEDSAMYFCASSEPQLAGGLETQYFGPGTRLLVL.

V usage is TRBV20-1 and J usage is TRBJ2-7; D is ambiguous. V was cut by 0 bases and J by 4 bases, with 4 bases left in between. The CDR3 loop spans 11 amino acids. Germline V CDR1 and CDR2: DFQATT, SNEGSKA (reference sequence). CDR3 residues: CSARDGYEQYF. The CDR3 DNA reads TGCAGTGCTAGAGACGGGTACGAGCAGTACTTC.

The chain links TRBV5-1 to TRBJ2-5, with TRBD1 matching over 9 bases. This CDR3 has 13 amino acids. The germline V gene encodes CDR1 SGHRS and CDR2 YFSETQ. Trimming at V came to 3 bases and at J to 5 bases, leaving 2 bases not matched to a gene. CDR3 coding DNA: TGCGCCAGCAGCTCGGGGACAGGGGAGACCCAGTACTTC. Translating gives CASSSGTGETQYF.

In DNA form, the CDR3 reads TGTGCCAGCAGCTTAGATGGAAGGTTGTACAATGAGCAGTTCTTC. As protein: CASSLDGRLYNEQFF. This chain uses TRBV11-3 with TRBJ2-1, with unresolved D. The CDR3 is 15 amino acids. The germline V gene has CDR1 SGHNT and CDR2 YENEEA. V was clipped by 0 bases and J by 4 bases, with 10 bases between them.

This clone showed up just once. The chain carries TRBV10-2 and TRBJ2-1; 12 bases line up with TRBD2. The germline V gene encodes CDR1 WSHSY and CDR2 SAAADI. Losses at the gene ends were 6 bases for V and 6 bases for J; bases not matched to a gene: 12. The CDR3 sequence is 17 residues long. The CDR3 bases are TGCGCCAGCAGAGATCCCCTCCTAGCGGGGGGGATCAATGAGCAGTTCTTC. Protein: CASRDPLLAGGINEQFF.

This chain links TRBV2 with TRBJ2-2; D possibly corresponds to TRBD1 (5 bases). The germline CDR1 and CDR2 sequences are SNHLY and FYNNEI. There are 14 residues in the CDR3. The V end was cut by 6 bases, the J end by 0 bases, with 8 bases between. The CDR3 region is CASRGPSNTGELFF. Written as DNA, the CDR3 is TGTGCCAGCAGGGGGCCTTCGAACACCGGGGAGCTGTTTTTT.

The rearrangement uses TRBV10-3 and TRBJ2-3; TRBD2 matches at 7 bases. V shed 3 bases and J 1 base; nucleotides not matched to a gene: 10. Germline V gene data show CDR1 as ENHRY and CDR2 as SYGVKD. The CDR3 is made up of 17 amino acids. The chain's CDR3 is CAISERLASSGTDTQYF. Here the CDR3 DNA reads TGTGCCATCAGTGAAAGACTAGCAAGCTCTGGCACAGATACGCAGTATTTT.

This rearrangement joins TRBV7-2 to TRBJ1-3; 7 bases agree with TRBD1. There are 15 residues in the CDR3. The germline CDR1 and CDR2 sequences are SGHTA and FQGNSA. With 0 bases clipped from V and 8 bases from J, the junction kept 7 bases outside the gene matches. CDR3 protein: CASSLAPGQGDTIYF. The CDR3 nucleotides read TGTGCCAGCAGCTTAGCGCCAGGCCAGGGGGACACCATATATTTT.

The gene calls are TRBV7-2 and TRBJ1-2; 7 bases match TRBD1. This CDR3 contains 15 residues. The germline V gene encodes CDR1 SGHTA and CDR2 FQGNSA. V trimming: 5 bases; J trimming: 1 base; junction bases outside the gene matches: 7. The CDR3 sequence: CASSPHRGFNYGYTF. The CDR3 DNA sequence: TGTGCCAGCAGCCCTCACAGGGGATTTAACTATGGCTACACCTTC.

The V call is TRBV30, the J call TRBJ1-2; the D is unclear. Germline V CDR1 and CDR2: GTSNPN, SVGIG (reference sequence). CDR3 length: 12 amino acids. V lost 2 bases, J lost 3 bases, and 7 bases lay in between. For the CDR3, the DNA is TGTGCCTGGAGTCCCCTGTACTATGGCTACACCTTC. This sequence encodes CAWSPLYYGYTF.

The chain's CDR3 is CASSQGEGYGEAFF. Written as DNA, the CDR3 is TGCGCCAGCAGCCAAGGGGAGGGCTATGGCGAAGCTTTCTTT. V usage is TRBV4-1 and J usage is TRBJ1-1; D is uncertain. CDR1 MGHRA and CDR2 YSYEKL come from the germline V gene. CDR3 length equals 14 residues. The V and J ends lost 1 base and 8 bases respectively, with 14 bases between them.

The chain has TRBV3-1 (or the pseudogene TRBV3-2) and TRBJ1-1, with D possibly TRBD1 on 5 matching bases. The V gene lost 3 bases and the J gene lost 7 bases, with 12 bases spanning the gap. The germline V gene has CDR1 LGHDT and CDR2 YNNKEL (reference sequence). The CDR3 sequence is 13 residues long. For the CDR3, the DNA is TGTGCCAGCAGCCAGGGGCAGAACCTTGAAGCTTTCTTT. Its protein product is CASSQGQNLEAFF.

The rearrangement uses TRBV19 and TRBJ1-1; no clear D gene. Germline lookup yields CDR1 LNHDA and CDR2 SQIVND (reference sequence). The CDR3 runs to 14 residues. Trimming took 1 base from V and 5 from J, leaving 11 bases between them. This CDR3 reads CASSIVLGNTEAFF. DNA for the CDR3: TGTGCCAGTAGTATAGTCCTGGGGAATACTGAAGCTTTCTTT.

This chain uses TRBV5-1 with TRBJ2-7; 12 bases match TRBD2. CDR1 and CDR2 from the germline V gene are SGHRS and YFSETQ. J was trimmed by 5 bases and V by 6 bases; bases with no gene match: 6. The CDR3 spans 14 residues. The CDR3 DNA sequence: TGCGCCAGCAAACTAGCGGGGGGTCAGGACGAGCAGTACTTC. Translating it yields CASKLAGGQDEQYF.

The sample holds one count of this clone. The CDR3 region is CASSIWGSSYNEQFF. The CDR3 coding sequence is TGTGCCAGTAGTATATGGGGCAGCTCCTACAATGAGCAGTTCTTC. The gene calls are TRBV19 and TRBJ2-1; TRBD1 might be the D (5 bases). This CDR3 has 15 amino acids. Germline CDR1 reads LNHDA; CDR2 reads SQIVND (reference sequence). Trimming left V 2 bases short and J 0 bases short, with 8 bases between.

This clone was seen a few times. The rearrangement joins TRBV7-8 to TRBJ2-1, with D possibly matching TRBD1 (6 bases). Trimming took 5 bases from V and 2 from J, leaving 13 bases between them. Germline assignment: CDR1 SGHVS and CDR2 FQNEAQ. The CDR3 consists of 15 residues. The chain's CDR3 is CASSPLGTTYNEQFF. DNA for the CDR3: TGTGCCAGCAGCCCTCTCGGGACAACCTACAATGAGCAGTTCTTC. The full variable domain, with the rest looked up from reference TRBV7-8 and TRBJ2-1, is GAGVSQSPRYKVAKRGQDVALRCDPISGHVSLFWYQQALGQGPEFLTYFQNEAQLDKSGLPSDRFFAERPEGSVSTLKIQRTQQEDSAVYLCASSPLGTTYNEQFFGPGTRLTVL.

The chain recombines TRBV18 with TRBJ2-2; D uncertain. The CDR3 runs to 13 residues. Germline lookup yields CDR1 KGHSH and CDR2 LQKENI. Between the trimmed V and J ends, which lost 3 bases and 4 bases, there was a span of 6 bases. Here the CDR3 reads CASSPIPTGELFF. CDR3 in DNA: TGTGCCAGCTCACCTATTCCCACCGGGGAGCTGTTTTTT.

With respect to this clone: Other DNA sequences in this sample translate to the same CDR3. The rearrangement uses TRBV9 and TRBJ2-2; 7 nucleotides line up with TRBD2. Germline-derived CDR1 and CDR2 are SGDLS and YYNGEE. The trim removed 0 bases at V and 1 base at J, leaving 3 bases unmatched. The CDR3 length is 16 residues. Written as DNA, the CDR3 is TGTGCCAGCAGCGTAGGTGGCGGGGGGAACACCGGGGAGCTGTTTTTT. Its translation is CASSVGGGGNTGELFF.

The CDR3 spells CASSLYPGQGQPQHF. The CDR3 DNA is TGTGCCAGCAGTCTCTACCCGGGACAGGGTCAGCCCCAGCATTTT. This chain links TRBV6-4 with TRBJ1-5; TRBD1 matches 9 bases. CDR1 and CDR2 (germline): MRHNA, SNTAGT. The CDR3 has 15 residues. The ends lost 5 bases at V and 6 bases at J; junction bases unmatched: 8.

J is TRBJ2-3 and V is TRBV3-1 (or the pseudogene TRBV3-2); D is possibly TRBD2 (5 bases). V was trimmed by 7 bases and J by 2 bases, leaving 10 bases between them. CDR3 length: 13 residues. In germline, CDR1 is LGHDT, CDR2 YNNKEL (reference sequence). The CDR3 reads CASNWEFTDTQYF. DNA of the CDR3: TGTGCCAGCAATTGGGAGTTCACAGATACGCAGTATTTT.

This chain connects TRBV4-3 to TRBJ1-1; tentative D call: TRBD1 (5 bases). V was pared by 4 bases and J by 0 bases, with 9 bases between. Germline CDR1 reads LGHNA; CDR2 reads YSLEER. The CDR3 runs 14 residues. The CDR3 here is CASSPGTVNTEAFF. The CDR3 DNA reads TGCGCCAGCAGCCCTGGGACGGTGAACACTGAAGCTTTCTTT.

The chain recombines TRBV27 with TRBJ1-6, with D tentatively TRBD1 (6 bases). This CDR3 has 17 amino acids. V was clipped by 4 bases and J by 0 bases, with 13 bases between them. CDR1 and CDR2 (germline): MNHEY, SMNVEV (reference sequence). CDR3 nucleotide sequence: TGTGCCAGCAGTTCACGTGGGGGGGCCTCCTATAATTCACCCCTCCACTTT. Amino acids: CASSSRGGASYNSPLHF.

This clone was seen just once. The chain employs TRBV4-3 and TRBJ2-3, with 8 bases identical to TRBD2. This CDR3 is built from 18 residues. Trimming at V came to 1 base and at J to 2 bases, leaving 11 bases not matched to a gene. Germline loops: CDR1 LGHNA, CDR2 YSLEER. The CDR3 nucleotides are TGCGCCAGCAGCCAAGCGGGGCCACGGCGGGGGGCCACAGATACGCAGTATTTT. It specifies CASSQAGPRRGATDTQYF.

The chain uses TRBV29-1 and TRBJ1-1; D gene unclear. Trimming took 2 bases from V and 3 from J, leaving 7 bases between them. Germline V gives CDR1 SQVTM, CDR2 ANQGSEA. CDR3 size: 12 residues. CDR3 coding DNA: TGCAGCGTTGAACGCGGGGACACTGAAGCTTTCTTT. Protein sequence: CSVERGDTEAFF.

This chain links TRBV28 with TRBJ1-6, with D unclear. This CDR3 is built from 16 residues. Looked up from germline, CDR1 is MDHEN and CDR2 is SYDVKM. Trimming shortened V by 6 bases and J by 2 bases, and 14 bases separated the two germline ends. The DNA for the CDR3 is TGTGCCAGCAGCCCCCTGGGGAGAACCTATAATTCACCCCTCCACTTT. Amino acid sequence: CASSPLGRTYNSPLHF.

The CDR3 loop is CASSPSGGARDTQYF. CDR3 nucleotides: TGCGCCAGCAGCCCTAGCGGGGGGGCCCGAGATACGCAGTATTTT. The J gene is TRBJ2-3, the V gene TRBV4-1, with 12 bases that match TRBD2. V gave up 4 bases and J gave up 5 bases; unmatched junction bases: 4. The germline V gene has CDR1 MGHRA and CDR2 YSYEKL. The CDR3 is 15 residues long.

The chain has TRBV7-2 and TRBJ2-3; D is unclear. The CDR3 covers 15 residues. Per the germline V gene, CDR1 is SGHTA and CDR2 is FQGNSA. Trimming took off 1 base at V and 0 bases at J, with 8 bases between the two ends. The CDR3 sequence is CASSLVGRSTDTQYF. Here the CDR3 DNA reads TGTGCCAGCAGCTTAGTGGGCAGGAGCACAGATACGCAGTATTTT.